A selection of T cell receptor beta chains follows, all from one sample in a study of identical twins. Each CDR3 protein is one row after TCRdb ran MiXCR on the 5' RACE reads. The table has approximately 210,000 distinct CDR3 sequences, roughly a tenth seen once; the top ten hold around 5%. The source material was memory (CD45RO+) T cells sorted from blood. The source is a woman under 30 in good health. CDR3s include the opening cysteine and the closing phenylalanine or tryptophan.

>TRBV5-1|TRBJ2-5
CASSSYPGPTETQYF
>TRBV7-2|TRBJ2-4
CASSPLGSRNIQYF
>TRBV20-1|TRBJ2-3
CSASGLVGTDTQYF
>TRBV18|TRBJ1-1
CASSPPRGGGFTEAFF
>TRBV5-5|TRBJ1-1
CASSSGEGGEAFF
>TRBV15|TRBJ1-1
CATIESAGTGKNTEAFF
>TRBV6-1|TRBJ1-1
CASSEDWGNTEAFF
>TRBV12-3/TRBV12-4|TRBJ1-5
CASREQGGQPQHF
>TRBV15|TRBJ2-7
CATRRAGGFYEQYF
>TRBV15|TRBJ2-3
CATSKPSGGAHTQYF